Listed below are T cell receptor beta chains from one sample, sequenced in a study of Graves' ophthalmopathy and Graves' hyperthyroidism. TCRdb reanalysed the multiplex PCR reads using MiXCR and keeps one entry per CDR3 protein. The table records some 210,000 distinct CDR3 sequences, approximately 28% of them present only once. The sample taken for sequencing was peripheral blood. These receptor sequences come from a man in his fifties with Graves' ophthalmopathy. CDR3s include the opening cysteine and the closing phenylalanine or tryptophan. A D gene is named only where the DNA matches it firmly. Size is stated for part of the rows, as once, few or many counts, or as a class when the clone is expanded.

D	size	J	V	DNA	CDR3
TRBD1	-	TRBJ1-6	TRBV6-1	TGTGCCAGCAGGACAGGGGCGTATAATTCACCCCTCCACTTT	CASRTGAYNSPLHF
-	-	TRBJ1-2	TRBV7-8	TGTGCCAGCAGCTCCCAAGCTTATGGCTACACCTTC	CASSSQAYGYTF
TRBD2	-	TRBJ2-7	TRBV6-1	TGTGCCAGCAGCAGACCCGGGACTAGCGGCTACGAGCAGTACTTC	CASSRPGTSGYEQYF
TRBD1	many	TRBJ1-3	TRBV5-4	TGTGCCAGCAGCATACAGGGGATCGCTGGAAACACCATATATTTT	CASSIQGIAGNTIYF
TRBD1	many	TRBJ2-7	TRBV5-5	TGTGCCAGCCATACCGGGACAGGGGACTACGAGCAGTACTTC	CASHTGTGDYEQYF
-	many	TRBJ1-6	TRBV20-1	TGCAGTGCTAGAGAGGATAGGGAGCGGCTCAGCTCCTATAATTCACCCCTCCACTTT	CSAREDRERLSSYNSPLHF
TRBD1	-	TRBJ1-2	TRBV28	TGTGCCAGCAGTTTACCTCAGGGGGACTATGGCTACACCTTC	CASSLPQGDYGYTF
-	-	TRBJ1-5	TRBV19	TGTGCCAGTAGTACCTTGAGAATTCGGGCGGATCAGCCCCAGCATTTT	CASSTLRIRADQPQHF
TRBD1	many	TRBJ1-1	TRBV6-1	TGTGCCAGCAGTGAACTGGACAGGTGGAACACTGAAGCTTTCTTT	CASSELDRWNTEAFF
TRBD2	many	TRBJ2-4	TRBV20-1	TGCAGTGCTAGACATCAGCGGGAAGGCAAAAACATTCAGTACTTC	CSARHQREGKNIQYF
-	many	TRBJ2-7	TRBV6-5	TGTGCCAGCAGTTACTTCTACGAGCAGTACTTC	CASSYFYEQYF
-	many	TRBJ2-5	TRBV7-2	TGTGCCAGCAGCTTAACGGTTAGGGGGGCTAGTGTCCAGGAGACCCAGTACTTC	CASSLTVRGASVQETQYF
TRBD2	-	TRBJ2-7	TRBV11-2	TGTGCCAGCAGCTACACAGCGGGAGCTGACGAGCAGTACTTC	CASSYTAGADEQYF
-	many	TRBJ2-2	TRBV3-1	TGTGCCAGCAGCCCCTTTCTGGATTCCGGGGAGCTGTTTTTT	CASSPFLDSGELFF
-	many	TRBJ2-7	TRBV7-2	TGTGCCAGCAGCTTAGCCGGAGGTTACTACGAGCAGTACTTC	CASSLAGGYYEQYF
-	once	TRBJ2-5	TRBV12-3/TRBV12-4	TGTGCCAGCAGTCCAAGCTCGGGGAGAGAGACCCAGTACTTC	CASSPSSGRETQYF